A selection of T cell receptor beta chains follows, all from one sample in a study of cytomegalovirus exposure and HLA in healthy donors. Produced via immunoSEQ multiplex PCR; TCRdb's table is partial and in-frame only. This table holds hundreds of thousands of clones, around 80% found once. The sample consisted of PBMCs. The receptors come from a male donor in good health and CMV-seronegative. Each CDR3 is given with its conserved first and last residue. The D gene is left open where the match is weak.

TRBJ2-3 TRBV7-9 TRBD1 CASSLNDRVTDTQYF
TRBJ2-5 TRBV7-9 TRBD2 CASSLVGGKGQETQYF
TRBJ1-2 TRBV6-7 TRBD1 CASSYPRDRVTNYGYTF
TRBJ1-1 TRBV2 - CASSETGYTEAFF
TRBJ2-7 TRBV27 - CASSLAGSYEQYF
TRBJ2-3 TRBV6-6 TRBD2 CASSYILAGGTDTQYF
TRBJ2-5 TRBV7-8 - CASSPLAEETQYF
TRBJ2-2 TRBV7-6 TRBD1 CASRAGTGVTGELFF
TRBJ2-3 TRBV2 TRBD1 CASRRDRGDTDTQYF
TRBJ2-1 TRBV27 TRBD2 CASSFGLAVFDEQFF
TRBJ2-7 TRBV5-1 TRBD1 CASSSQPTGGQGLSYEQYF
TRBJ2-7 TRBV4-1 - CASSQKTGDPYEQYF
TRBJ1-2 TRBV28 TRBD1 CASSSVGQGGGYTF
TRBJ2-7 TRBV18 - CASSPGGQRVPYEQYF
TRBJ1-4 TRBV30 TRBD1 CAWERQGGEKLFF
TRBJ2-1 TRBV5-1 - CASSLSGTGDEQFF
TRBJ2-5 TRBV7-9 - CASSLERVQETQYF
TRBJ1-1 TRBV29-1 TRBD1 CSVAGTEVEAFF
TRBJ2-7 TRBV28 TRBD2 CASSFWASGRYEQYF
TRBJ2-7 TRBV6-5 - CATETGRYEQYF
TRBJ2-3 TRBV29-1 - CSVATTAQVTDTQYF
TRBJ2-7 TRBV9 - CARREVFRWDEQYF
TRBJ1-3 TRBV6-5 - CASSYSDRSSGNTIYF
TRBJ2-2 TRBV29-1 - CSAPLSAGELFF
TRBJ2-7 TRBV5-1 - CASSLANTYEQYF
TRBJ1-3 TRBV14 - CASSPFLNTIYF
TRBJ2-2 TRBV5-1 TRBD2 CASWPGLAETGELFF
TRBJ2-3 TRBV7-9 - CASSRTGRADTQYF
TRBJ1-2 TRBV18 - CASSPTTAGGLTHGYTF
TRBJ2-7 TRBV7-2 TRBD1 CASSLGGTGPYEQYF
TRBJ1-5 TRBV19 - CASSLREGLSNQPQHF